The 19 T cell receptor beta chains presented below share a single source sample, sequenced in a study of preoperative IRX-2 immunotherapy in early breast cancer. Noted treatment: preoperative locoregional IRX-2 cytokine immunotherapy. Sequencing was performed with immunoSEQ multiplex PCR; in TCRdb, only in-frame clones are kept and a portion is missing. The sample records about 98,000 clones, roughly 85% being singletons. The input for sequencing was tumor tissue, taken after IRX-2 immunotherapy. The source is a human donor with breast cancer.

This sequence joins TRBV25-1 and TRBJ2-2; D assignment may be TRBD1 or TRBD2 (5 bases each). Germline V gene sequence: CDR1 MGHDK, CDR2 SYGVNS. The CDR3 is 12 residues long. V lost 7 bases to trimming and J lost 9 bases, with 12 bases between them. CDR3 coding DNA: TGTGCCAGCAACGAGGGGAGTCGGGAGCTGTTTTTT. It yields the protein CASNEGSRELFF.

The chain recombines TRBV5-1 with TRBJ1-5, with 7 bases identical to TRBD1. Germline trimming cut 1 base from V and 7 bases from J; bases unmatched to any gene: 5. The CDR3 contains 14 residues. Germline lookup yields CDR1 SGHRS and CDR2 YFSETQ. The CDR3 protein is CASSLMPGGQPQHF. The DNA of the CDR3 is TGCGCCAGCAGCTTGATGCCAGGGGGACAGCCCCAGCATTTT.

A note on this clone: The identical CDR3 is also encoded by other nucleotide sequences in the sample. This chain uses TRBV18 with TRBJ1-1, with a weak D call TRBD1 (5 bases). This CDR3 has 13 residues. From germline, CDR1 is KGHSH and CDR2 LQKENI. V lost 2 bases, J lost 1 base, and 5 bases lay in between. Here the CDR3 reads CASSPTGNTEAFF. The CDR3 DNA is TGTGCCAGCTCACCAACAGGGAACACTGAAGCTTTCTTT.

The chain couples TRBV5-1 to TRBJ2-5, with TRBD1 identical over 10 bases. Germline assignment: CDR1 SGHRS and CDR2 YFSETQ. After removal of 2 bases from V and 1 base from J, the junction contained 2 bases not matched to a gene. This CDR3 comprises 15 residues. This CDR3 reads CASSFWTGGQETQYF. CDR3 sequence (DNA): TGCGCCAGCAGCTTCTGGACAGGGGGCCAAGAGACCCAGTACTTC. Variable domain in full (rest from reference TRBV5-1 and TRBJ2-5): KAGVTQTPRYLIKTRGQQVTLSCSPISGHRSVSWYQQTPGQGLQFLFEYFSETQRNKGNFPGRFSGRQFSNSRSEMNVSTLELGDSALYLCASSFWTGGQETQYFGPGTRLLVL.

The V and J genes are TRBV7-1 and TRBJ2-7, with no clear D. TRBV7-1 is classed as an ORF, of uncertain function. The V and J ends lost 3 bases and 6 bases respectively, with 12 bases between them. CDR3 length: 13 amino acids. CDR3 amino acids: CASSSGSRAEQYF. CDR3 coding DNA: TGTGCCAGCAGCTCGGGATCCCGAGCCGAGCAGTACTTC.

The chain combines TRBV14 with TRBJ2-1; 9 positions agree with TRBD2. This CDR3 region has 16 residues. Germline trimming cut 4 bases from V and 3 bases from J; bases unmatched to any gene: 7. The germline V gene has CDR1 SGHDN and CDR2 FVKESK. The CDR3 here is CASSPLAGVVYNEQFF. The CDR3 DNA reads as TGTGCCAGCAGCCCCTTAGCGGGAGTCGTCTACAATGAGCAGTTCTTC.

V usage is TRBV7-1 and J usage is TRBJ2-2; D may be TRBD2 (6 bases). TRBV7-1 is an ORF; its function is uncertain. CDR3 size: 15 residues. The V end was cut by 4 bases, the J end by 5 bases, with 14 bases between. The CDR3 coding sequence is TGTGCCAGCAGCTTAGGGCCGGGGAGGACCGGGGAGCTGTTTTTT. The encoded protein is CASSLGPGRTGELFF.

V is TRBV6-8 and J is TRBJ1-4; D not certain. Trimming cost V 10 bases and J 5 bases, with 20 bases left between them. CDR3 length: 15 residues. Germline loops: CDR1 MNHGY, CDR2 SAAAGT. The CDR3 sequence: CATAGWTAANEKLFF. DNA of the CDR3: TGTGCCACCGCCGGCTGGACGGCTGCAAATGAAAAACTGTTTTTT.

The gene calls are TRBV10-3 and TRBJ2-7; weak D call: TRBD2 (6 bases). V lost 2 bases and J 2 bases, leaving 7 bases between the germline ends. Germline CDR1 ENHRY, CDR2 SYGVKD. The CDR3 length is 13 residues. The CDR3 is CAISEGGTYEQYF. DNA of the CDR3: TGTGCCATCAGTGAGGGAGGGACCTACGAGCAGTACTTC.

The chain couples TRBV30 to TRBJ2-1, with D perhaps TRBD2 (6 bases). This CDR3 spans 12 amino acids. The V end lost 0 bases, the J end lost 9 bases, and 9 bases lay between the germline ends. The V gene's germline CDR1 is GTSNPN and CDR2 SVGIG (reference sequence). The CDR3 spells CAWSVWGVEQFF. The CDR3 DNA reads as TGTGCCTGGAGTGTATGGGGGGTTGAGCAGTTCTTC.

The chain uses TRBV19 and TRBJ1-5, with D perhaps matching TRBD1 (6 bases). The CDR3 runs 16 residues. CDR1 is LNHDA, CDR2 SQIVND, per germline (reference sequence). The ends were cut back, 0 bases at V and 6 bases at J, with 15 bases in the middle. This chain's CDR3 is CASSIEPGSRGQPQHF. CDR3 nucleotides: TGTGCCAGTAGTATAGAACCCGGGTCCAGGGGTCAGCCCCAGCATTTT.

This clone was counted between two and nine times. The chain links TRBV6-8 to TRBJ1-2; D uncertain. V dropped 2 bases and J dropped 2 bases, with 6 bases sitting between them. The germline V gene encodes CDR1 MNHGY and CDR2 SAAAGT. The CDR3 spans 13 residues. The CDR3 region is CASSYGRNYGYTF. CDR3 nucleotides: TGTGCCAGCAGTTACGGCAGAAACTATGGCTACACCTTC.

This clone occurred a few times. The J gene is TRBJ1-5, the V gene TRBV2; perhaps TRBD1 as D (5 bases). This CDR3 has 14 residues. The V gene's germline CDR1 is SNHLY and CDR2 FYNNEI. V shed 0 bases and J shed 7 bases, with 10 bases lying between them. CDR3 DNA sequence: TGTGCCAGCAGTGAAGCGGGGGTCAGGCAGCCCCAGCATTTT. Residues: CASSEAGVRQPQHF.

The chain combines TRBV14 with TRBJ2-7; perhaps D is TRBD1 or TRBD2 (7 bases each). Between the trimmed V and J ends, which lost 4 bases and 11 bases, there was a span of 18 bases. The CDR3 contains 13 residues. Germline V gene sequence: CDR1 SGHDN, CDR2 FVKESK. The CDR3 loop is CASSPIGQGGEYF. The CDR3 DNA is TGTGCCAGCAGCCCGATCGGGCAGGGGGGGGAGTACTTC.

V is TRBV5-1 and J is TRBJ2-3, with D unresolved. Germline V gene lookup returns CDR1 SGHRS and CDR2 YFSETQ. This CDR3 contains 16 residues. V gave up 7 bases and J gave up 0 bases, with 18 bases separating them. CDR3 sequence reads: CASSRFAEGSTDTQYF. The CDR3 DNA reads as TGCGCCAGCTCCCGGTTTGCGGAAGGGAGCACAGATACGCAGTATTTT.

The chain has TRBV30 and TRBJ1-1, with TRBD1 matching 8 bases. V was clipped by 5 bases and J by 2 bases; unmatched bases: 13. Germline assignment: CDR1 GTSNPN and CDR2 SVGIG (reference sequence). The length of the CDR3 is 16 residues. The CDR3 here is CAWGDRGGYPNTEAFF. CDR3 nucleotide sequence: TGTGCCTGGGGAGACAGGGGCGGATACCCTAACACTGAAGCTTTCTTT.

The chain uses TRBV7-1 and TRBJ2-5; D gene ambiguous. TRBV7-1 falls under the ORF class, with uncertain function. The CDR3 spans 13 residues. Between the trimmed V and J ends, which lost 6 bases and 2 bases, there was a span of 10 bases. The CDR3 DNA is TGTGCCAGCAGTCTGGCGACTCAAGAGACCCAGTACTTC. It codes for CASSLATQETQYF.

This rearrangement joins TRBV6-8 to TRBJ1-1, with D unresolved. Germline CDR1 is MNHGY and CDR2 is SAAAGT. V dropped 4 bases and J dropped 5 bases, with 14 bases sitting between them. The CDR3 consists of 14 residues. In DNA, the CDR3 is TGTGCCAGCAGTTTTAGGACGAGCAAGACTGAAGCTTTCTTT. It yields the protein CASSFRTSKTEAFF.

The rearrangement joins TRBV5-1 to TRBJ2-6; tentative D call: TRBD1 (6 bases). V lost 5 bases to trimming and J lost 10 bases, with 16 bases between them. This CDR3 comprises 14 residues. The germline gives CDR1 SGHRS, CDR2 YFSETQ. CDR3 residues: CASRPTGQGNVLTF. Here the CDR3 DNA reads TGCGCCAGCAGACCGACGGGGCAGGGGAACGTCCTGACTTTC.